This is a list of T cell receptor beta chains from one sample in a study of blood T cell repertoires in COVID-19. The assay was immunoSEQ multiplex PCR, and TCRdb's table has in-frame clones only and misses some. The data show roughly 57,000 clones, with more than 80% seen just once and roughly 15% held by the top ten. Sequences were obtained from peripheral blood. All receptors derive from an elderly man with acute or convalescent COVID-19. Both conserved end residues are part of each CDR3. A D gene is named only where the DNA matches it firmly. Clone size is stated in some rows and not others, as once, few, many or a class when expanded.

CASSLAQGAEAFF	TGTGCCAGCAGCTTAGCGCAGGGGGCAGAAGCTTTCTTT	TRBV7-9	TRBJ1-1	TRBD1	-
CASTSTAATNEKLFF	TGTGCCAGCACTTCTACAGCAGCAACTAATGAAAAACTGTTTTTT	TRBV6-5	TRBJ1-4	-	-
CASSTFSLQPQHF	TGTGCCAGTAGTACTTTCTCCCTTCAGCCCCAGCATTTT	TRBV19	TRBJ1-5	-	-
CASSLEQGGSEKLFF	TGCGCCAGCAGCTTGGAACAGGGTGGGAGTGAAAAACTGTTTTTT	TRBV5-1	TRBJ1-4	-	-
CATSREGAGGYTF	TGTGCCACCAGCAGAGAAGGGGCTGGCGGCTACACCTTC	TRBV15	TRBJ1-2	-	-
CASSQLPGGNSPLHF	TGTGCCAGCAGCCAATTACCCGGCGGGAATTCACCCCTCCACTTT	TRBV3-1/TRBV3-2	TRBJ1-6	-	-
CASQGAHDQPQHF	TGTGCCAGCCAGGGGGCGCATGATCAGCCCCAGCATTTT	TRBV28	TRBJ1-5	TRBD1	-
CASSPYRAEANYGYTF	TGTGCCAGCAGCCCCTACAGGGCCGAAGCTAACTATGGCTACACCTTC	TRBV7-9	TRBJ1-2	-	-
CASSSPGQGYYGYTF	TGTGCCAGCAGTTCACCGGGACAGGGGTACTATGGCTACACCTTC	TRBV27	TRBJ1-2	TRBD1	-
CASSENSGQPQHF	TGTGCCAGCAGTGAAAACAGCGGTCAGCCCCAGCATTTT	TRBV6-4	TRBJ1-5	-	-
CASSPRQVRSYNEQFF	TGCGCCAGCAGCCCCCGACAGGTTCGCTCCTACAATGAGCAGTTCTTC	TRBV5-1	TRBJ2-1	-	-
CASRILAGGLDTQYF	TGCGCCAGCAGGATACTAGCGGGGGGATTGGATACGCAGTATTTT	TRBV10-2	TRBJ2-3	TRBD2	-
CASSLSAGGRDTQYF	TGTGCCAGCAGCTTGTCGGCGGGGGGAAGAGATACGCAGTATTTT	TRBV5-8	TRBJ2-3	TRBD2	-
CASSESPGTGPASPLHF	TGCGCCAGCAGCGAAAGTCCCGGGACAGGGCCGGCTTCACCCCTCCACTTT	TRBV5-1	TRBJ1-6	TRBD1	few
CASIGTGTYEQYF	TGTGCCAGCATTGGGACAGGCACCTACGAGCAGTACTTC	TRBV6-5	TRBJ2-7	TRBD1	-
CASSPREADTQYF	TGTGCTAGCAGCCCTAGGGAGGCCGATACGCAGTATTTT	TRBV7-7	TRBJ2-3	-	-
CASSFWASGEETQYF	TGTGCCAGCAGCTTTTGGGCTAGCGGGGAAGAGACCCAGTACTTC	TRBV7-2	TRBJ2-5	TRBD2	-
CASSQTETGQETQYF	TGCGCCAGCAGTCAAACCGAGACAGGCCAAGAGACCCAGTACTTC	TRBV23-1	TRBJ2-5	-	-
CASSLGQGTEAFF	TGTGCCAGCAGCTTAGGACAGGGGACTGAAGCTTTCTTT	TRBV7-6	TRBJ1-1	TRBD1	-
CASSGTGGMSNQPQHF	TGTGCCAGCAGTGGGACAGGGGGTATGAGCAATCAGCCCCAGCATTTT	TRBV6-6	TRBJ1-5	TRBD1	-
CASSVDGGQQPQHF	TGTGCCAGCAGCGTAGACGGGGGGCAACAGCCCCAGCATTTT	TRBV9	TRBJ1-5	-	-
CASSDFTGGDVTQYF	TGTGCCAGCAGTGATTTTACAGGGGGTGACGTGACCCAGTACTTC	TRBV2	TRBJ2-5	TRBD1	few
CASSLWTPGNTIYF	TGTGCCAGCAGCTTGTGGACTCCTGGAAACACCATATATTTT	TRBV5-6	TRBJ1-3	-	-
CASSFIRQGWEQYF	TGTGCCAGCAGTTTTATCCGACAGGGTTGGGAGCAGTACTTC	TRBV28	TRBJ2-7	TRBD1	-
CASSNNFRTPGVYGYTF	TGTGCCAGCAGTAACAATTTCCGCACTCCAGGGGTCTATGGCTACACCTTC	TRBV27	TRBJ1-2	-	-
CASSPGQGGTDTQYF	TGTGCCAGCAGCCCCGGCCAGGGGGGAACAGATACGCAGTATTTT	TRBV7-3	TRBJ2-3	-	few
CASSSGQLNTEAFF	TGCGCCAGCAGCTCGGGACAGCTAAACACTGAAGCTTTCTTT	TRBV5-1	TRBJ1-1	TRBD1	-
CASSPAEAKGSYNSPLHF	TGTGCCAGCAGTCCCGCGGAGGCGAAGGGCTCCTATAATTCACCCCTCCACTTT	TRBV6-6	TRBJ1-6	-	-